This T cell receptor (beta chain) was sequenced for a study of control samples from healthy donors and cancer patients. The assay was immunoSEQ multiplex PCR, and TCRdb's table has in-frame clones only and misses some. The data contain hundreds of thousands of clones, 75% to 95% of them seen just once; the ten biggest clones take up 5.5% to 7.5%. The sequence came from a man aged 35 to 55 with head and neck cancer. The specimen sequenced was PBMCs.

CDR3 sequence reads: CASSRGQYYEQYF. Written as DNA, the CDR3 is TGTGCCAGTAGTAGGGGACAATACTACGAGCAGTACTTC. The chain links TRBV19 to TRBJ2-7; maybe TRBD1 (6 bases). Germline values: CDR1 LNHDA, CDR2 SQIVND (reference sequence). V was trimmed by 4 bases and J by 3 bases, leaving 10 bases between them. The CDR3 runs to 13 residues. The full variable domain, with the rest looked up from reference TRBV19 and TRBJ2-7, is DGGITQSPKYLFRKEGQNVTLSCEQNLNHDAMYWYRQDPGQGLRLIYYSQIVNDFQKGDIAEGYSVSREKKESFPLTVTSAQKNPTAFYLCASSRGQYYEQYFGPGTRLTVT.